The 8 T cell receptor beta chains reported below all come from one sample, sequenced in a study of blood T cell repertoires in COVID-19. TCRdb's copy holds only in-frame clones and misses some; the assay was immunoSEQ multiplex PCR. The sample consists of 260,000 or so clones, under 90% of them appearing once. The specimen sequenced was PBMCs or T cells enriched from blood (not recorded which). Receptors were obtained from a man younger than 35 who had recovered from COVID-19.

The J gene is TRBJ1-4, the V gene TRBV29-1; possible D gene TRBD1, 5 bases. This CDR3 spans 11 amino acids. Germline V lookup: CDR1 SQVTM, CDR2 ANQGSEA. The V end lost 7 bases, the J end lost 10 bases, and 13 bases lay between the germline ends. The CDR3 region is CSALRGGKLFF. CDR3 bases: TGCAGCGCCCTCCGGGGGGGAAAACTGTTTTTT.

A single count supports this clone. V is TRBV18 and J is TRBJ2-5, with D perhaps TRBD1 (6 bases). The germline V gene has CDR1 KGHSH and CDR2 LQKENI. Deletions cut 4 bases from V and 2 bases from J, with 8 bases between. CDR3 length equals 13 residues. The CDR3 bases are TGTGCCAGCTCACTAGGACAGCAAGAGACCCAGTACTTC. Its protein is CASSLGQQETQYF.

This clone was seen a few times. Within the sample, other DNA sequences also encode this same CDR3. J is TRBJ1-2 and V is TRBV2; TRBD1 is a possible D gene (5 bases). V shed 4 bases and J shed 4 bases, with 7 bases lying between them. Germline CDR1 is SNHLY and CDR2 is FYNNEI. This CDR3 has 12 residues. The CDR3 spells CASSGDFYGYTF. The CDR3 DNA sequence: TGTGCCAGCAGTGGGGACTTCTATGGCTACACCTTC.

Only a few counts were recorded for this clone. The gene calls are TRBV7-2 and TRBJ2-7; a weak D match, TRBD2 (7 bases). Trimming left V 1 base short and J 2 bases short, with 9 bases between. The length of the CDR3 is 14 residues. Germline V gene lookup returns CDR1 SGHTA and CDR2 FQGNSA. CDR3 sequence: CASSLGGGPYEQYF. CDR3 DNA: TGTGCCAGCAGCTTAGGGGGGGGCCCCTACGAGCAGTACTTC.

This chain connects TRBV2 to TRBJ2-2, with TRBD2 matching 8 bases. V shed 8 bases, J shed 5 bases, and the junction held 10 bases outside the gene matches. This CDR3 has 15 amino acids. Germline loops: CDR1 SNHLY, CDR2 FYNNEI. The CDR3 nucleotides are TGTGCCAGCCACGGGGGGGCCATGGGGACCGGGGAGCTGTTTTTT. Residues: CASHGGAMGTGELFF.

The genes are TRBV3-1 (or the pseudogene TRBV3-2) and TRBJ2-5; D ambiguous. This CDR3 has 11 amino acids. Between the trimmed V and J ends, which lost 3 bases and 7 bases, there was a span of 6 bases. Germline V gene sequence: CDR1 LGHDT, CDR2 YNNKEL (reference sequence). CDR3 residues: CASSHSVTQYF. CDR3 coding DNA: TGTGCCAGCAGCCACTCGGTGACCCAGTACTTC.

The count of this clone is one. J is TRBJ1-6 and V is TRBV12-3 or TRBV12-4, with TRBD1 matching 7 bases. This CDR3 is 13 amino acids long. Trimming took 8 bases from V and 4 from J; bases not matched to a gene: 2. The CDR3 loop reads CASGQDYNSPLHF. Here the CDR3 DNA reads TGTGCCAGCGGACAGGATTATAATTCACCCCTCCACTTT.

The chain recombines TRBV5-1 with TRBJ1-1, with a weak D call TRBD1 (6 bases). Germline V gives CDR1 SGHRS, CDR2 YFSETQ. The CDR3 loop spans 14 amino acids. The V end lost 2 bases, the J end lost 1 base, and 9 bases lay between the germline ends. The CDR3 loop is CASSFRGTNTEAFF. As DNA, the CDR3 is TGCGCCAGCAGCTTCAGGGGAACGAACACTGAAGCTTTCTTT.